The 29 T cell receptor beta chains listed next were all sequenced from one sample in a study of metastatic and nonmetastatic thyroid tumors. TCRdb reprocessed the PCR reads via MiXCR. The repertoire includes some 14,000 clones, about 29% of them detected once, and 45% to 55% sits in the top ten. None of the patients had undergone any treatment ahead of thyroid surgery. The source material was tumor tissue. These receptors came from a male donor with papillary thyroid cancer or a benign thyroid nodule (not recorded which). Some clones in this sample may be carry-over from other donors' samples.

This clone was counted many times. This rearrangement joins TRBV20-1 to TRBJ2-3, with 8 bases identical to TRBD1. Germline lookup yields CDR1 DFQATT and CDR2 SNEGSKA (reference sequence). V shed 5 bases, J shed 6 bases, and the junction held 7 bases outside the gene matches. The CDR3 is 13 amino acids. The chain's CDR3 is CSAEDRGLDTQYF. Written as DNA, the CDR3 is TGCAGTGCTGAAGACAGGGGCTTGGATACGCAGTATTTT.

The V and J genes are TRBV20-1 and TRBJ1-6; D may be TRBD1 (5 bases). The germline CDR1 and CDR2 sequences are DFQATT and SNEGSKA (reference sequence). Trimming removed 3 bases from V and 7 bases from J, with 16 bases in between. The CDR3 has 15 residues. The CDR3 DNA reads TGCAGTGCTAGGGCCCCGGCAGGGAGGAATTCACCCCTCCACTTT. Translating it yields CSARAPAGRNSPLHF.

The J gene is TRBJ2-7, the V gene TRBV5-1; 9 nucleotides align to TRBD1. From germline, CDR1 is SGHRS and CDR2 YFSETQ. V lost 4 bases, J lost 3 bases, and 8 bases stayed unmatched. The CDR3 covers 15 residues. The CDR3 spells CASSPWTGAGYEQYF. DNA for the CDR3: TGCGCCAGCAGCCCGTGGACAGGGGCGGGCTACGAGCAGTACTTC.

The V gene is TRBV28, the J gene TRBJ2-7; D is undetermined. CDR1 is MDHEN, CDR2 SYDVKM, per germline. This CDR3 has 14 residues. Trimming stripped 6 bases from V and 2 bases from J, with 14 bases between. The CDR3 loop is CASSQITLAYEQYF. CDR3 sequence (DNA): TGTGCCAGCAGCCAAATCACACTCGCCTACGAGCAGTACTTC.

The chain joins TRBV28 to TRBJ1-5, with unresolved D. The length of the CDR3 is 14 residues. The germline V and J ends were trimmed by 3 bases and 3 bases, with 9 bases remaining between them. Germline CDR1 is MDHEN and CDR2 is SYDVKM. The CDR3 DNA sequence: TGTGCCAGCAGTTTCACGGAGCCCAATCAGCCCCAGCATTTT. It yields the protein CASSFTEPNQPQHF.

The table lists this clone with many counts. The junction departs from germline at one end; a sequencing error may be responsible. V usage is TRBV7-7 and J usage is TRBJ2-5; D not resolved. The CDR3 covers 12 residues. Germline loops: CDR1 SSHAT, CDR2 FNYEAQ (reference sequence). CDR3 nucleotides: TGTGCTAGCAGCCATACACAAGAGACCCAGTACTTC. Its translation is CASSHTQETQYF.

In its sample, this clone is medium-sized (0.01 to 0.1%). The chain uses TRBV9 and TRBJ2-1, with D perhaps given as TRBD1 or TRBD2 (5 bases each). There are 15 residues in the CDR3. Trimming removed 4 bases at V and 2 bases at J, with 13 bases between. Looked up from germline, CDR1 is SGDLS and CDR2 is YYNGEE. The CDR3 nucleotides read TGTGCCAGCAGCACCCGGGACGGGCCCTACAATGAGCAGTTCTTC. This sequence encodes CASSTRDGPYNEQFF. Supplemented by reference TRBV9 and TRBJ2-1, the full variable domain reads DSGVTQTPKHLITATGQRVTLRCSPRSGDLSVYWYQQSLDQGLQFLIQYYNGEERAKGNILERFSAQQFPDLHSELNLSSLELGDSALYFCASSTRDGPYNEQFFGPGTRLTVL.

By share, this clone counts as medium-sized. The rearrangement joins TRBV4-1 to TRBJ2-7; 8 bases are a match to TRBD2. The germline CDR1 and CDR2 sequences are MGHRA and YSYEKL. The CDR3 is 15 amino acids. J lost 8 bases, V lost 1 base, and 10 bases had no gene match. CDR3 amino acids: CASSQVAGGLYKQYF. The CDR3 coding sequence is TGCGCCAGCAGCCAAGTGGCGGGAGGCCTCTATAAGCAGTACTTC.

The chain couples TRBV4-1 to TRBJ1-4, with D perhaps matching TRBD1 (5 bases). Trimming pared 0 bases from V and 11 bases from J, leaving 22 bases between. The germline CDR1 and CDR2 sequences are MGHRA and YSYEKL. The length of the CDR3 is 17 residues. This chain's CDR3 is CASSQEIHVTAFEKLFF. DNA of the CDR3: TGCGCCAGCAGCCAAGAAATACATGTGACAGCGTTCGAGAAACTGTTTTTT.

This clone has ten or more counts. The chain has TRBV12-3 or TRBV12-4 and TRBJ2-5, with 10 bases that match TRBD1. Unmatched junction bases numbered 3, after V lost 8 bases and J lost 0 bases. This CDR3 has 14 amino acids. The CDR3 nucleotides are TGTGCCAGCGGGACAGGGGCGTACCAAGAGACCCAGTACTTC. Its translation: CASGTGAYQETQYF.

The chain recombines TRBV9 with TRBJ2-1, with D perhaps TRBD1 or TRBD2 (5 bases each). CDR1 is SGDLS, CDR2 YYNGEE, per germline. The CDR3 sequence is 13 residues long. V was pared by 0 bases and J by 9 bases, with 10 bases between. The CDR3 sequence is CASSVGGKGEQFF. CDR3 DNA: TGTGCCAGCAGCGTAGGGGGGAAGGGTGAGCAGTTCTTC.

This clone was recorded at least ten times. The gene calls are TRBV20-1 and TRBJ2-7; maybe TRBD2 (6 bases). The CDR3 runs to 11 residues. Germline V gives CDR1 DFQATT, CDR2 SNEGSKA (reference sequence). CDR3 amino acids: CSGGSSYEQYF. The CDR3 DNA is TGCAGCGGGGGAAGCTCCTACGAGCAGTACTTC.

V gene TRBV12-3 or TRBV12-4 combines with J gene TRBJ1-1; D is unresolved. Trimming left V 6 bases short and J 2 bases short, with 10 bases between. The CDR3 runs 13 residues. The CDR3 region has the DNA TGTGCCAGCAGGACGGACGGTAACACTGAAGCTTTCTTT. Translated: CASRTDGNTEAFF.

In regard to this clone: This likely comes from a read error, as the CDR3 has no conserved phenylalanine or tryptophan at its end. The gene calls are TRBV12-5 and TRBJ2-3; 7 bases are a match to TRBD2. The V gene's germline CDR1 is LGHNT and CDR2 FRNRAP. There are 17 residues in the CDR3. The V and J ends lost 1 base and 1 base, in that order; junction bases with no gene match: 8. CDR3: CASGLEGGGSGTDTQYD. In nucleotides, the CDR3 is TGTGCTAGTGGTTTGGAAGGTGGCGGGAGCGGCACAGATACGCAGTATGAT.

There are many counts of this clone. The rearrangement uses TRBV6-4 and TRBJ2-1; 12 nucleotides line up with TRBD2. The germline V gene has CDR1 MRHNA and CDR2 SNTAGT. The trim removed 4 bases at V and 2 bases at J, leaving 0 bases unmatched. The CDR3 sequence is 15 residues long. The DNA of the CDR3 is TGTGCCAGCAGTGGGACTAGCGGGGCCTACAATGAGCAGTTCTTC. Translated, it gives CASSGTSGAYNEQFF.

This sequence joins TRBV28 and TRBJ1-3; D possibly corresponds to TRBD1 (6 bases). V shed 6 bases and J shed 0 bases, with 18 bases lying between them. This CDR3 contains 17 residues. Germline values: CDR1 MDHEN, CDR2 SYDVKM. The CDR3 nucleotides read TGTGCCAGCAGAGTGTCGACAGGTTTGCCCTCTGGAAACACCATATATTTT. It is translated as CASRVSTGLPSGNTIYF.

This clone was seen at least ten times. This chain uses TRBV2 with TRBJ2-5; 10 bases line up with TRBD1. The V segment lost 9 bases and the J segment 5 bases; nucleotides outside the gene matches: 6. The CDR3 extends over 13 amino acids. Germline values: CDR1 SNHLY, CDR2 FYNNEI. The CDR3 DNA reads as TGTGCCAGTGGCGGGACAGGGGACGAGACCCAGTACTTC. This sequence encodes CASGGTGDETQYF.

This clone was counted a few times. This chain joins TRBV5-1 and TRBJ1-2; D may be TRBD1 (5 bases). V was pared by 0 bases and J by 4 bases, with 10 bases between. The CDR3 extends over 14 amino acids. Germline V gene data show CDR1 as SGHRS and CDR2 as YFSETQ. The CDR3 reads CASSLAERGYGYTF. CDR3 nucleotide sequence: TGCGCCAGCAGCTTGGCCGAAAGGGGCTATGGCTACACCTTC. The entire variable domain, with the rest obtained from reference TRBV5-1 and TRBJ1-2, is as follows: KAGVTQTPRYLIKTRGQQVTLSCSPISGHRSVSWYQQTPGQGLQFLFEYFSETQRNKGNFPGRFSGRQFSNSRSEMNVSTLELGDSALYLCASSLAERGYGYTFGSGTRLTVV.

This clone was counted only a few times. The CDR3 end shows no conserved phenylalanine or tryptophan, and so a read error is likely. The V gene is TRBV7-3, the J gene TRBJ2-1; 7 nucleotides align to TRBD1. The germline CDR1 and CDR2 sequences are SGHTA and FQGTGA. Trimming cost V 1 base and J 7 bases; bases outside gene matches: 7. The CDR3 length is 15 residues. CDR3 sequence: CASSLRQGSQNEQFY. In DNA, the CDR3 is TGTGCCAGCAGCTTAAGACAGGGAAGCCAGAATGAGCAGTTCTAC.

This clone was seen once. V usage is TRBV5-1 and J usage is TRBJ1-4; D is uncertain. The ends were cut back, 3 bases at V and 8 bases at J, with 17 bases in the middle. The germline CDR1 and CDR2 sequences are SGHRS and YFSETQ. CDR3 length equals 15 residues. The CDR3 DNA reads TGCGCCAGCAGCTCTCAGTCTGGACGTGCGGAAAAACTGTTTTTT. This translates into CASSSQSGRAEKLFF.

This clone was observed many times. The chain employs TRBV6-4 and TRBJ2-3, with TRBD1 matching over 9 bases. The length of the CDR3 is 19 residues. The J segment lost 0 bases and the V segment lost 5 bases, leaving 15 bases of the junction unmatched. CDR1 and CDR2 from the germline V gene are MRHNA and SNTAGT. DNA of the CDR3: TGTGCCAGCAGTCCCCTCGGGACAGGGTCCCTTTCTAGCACAGATACGCAGTATTTT. Its protein is CASSPLGTGSLSSTDTQYF.

V is TRBV6-1 and J is TRBJ2-1; weak D call: TRBD2 (7 bases). The CDR3 runs to 16 residues. V gave up 6 bases and J gave up 8 bases, with 23 bases separating them. The V gene's germline CDR1 is MNHNS and CDR2 SASEGT. Here the CDR3 DNA reads TGTGCCAGCAGGACGCCGGGGGCGGGAGTCCTACATGAGCAGTTCTTC. Encoded protein: CASRTPGAGVLHEQFF.

This clone was counted a few times. The V gene is TRBV20-1, the J gene TRBJ1-2, with D possibly being TRBD1 (5 bases). This CDR3 has 15 residues. V was pared by 0 bases and J by 2 bases, with 13 bases between. CDR1 and CDR2 (germline): DFQATT, SNEGSKA (reference sequence). The CDR3 loop reads CSARDRRVGNYGYTF. The CDR3, as DNA: TGCAGTGCTAGAGATCGCAGGGTGGGAAACTATGGCTACACCTTC.

As concerns this clone: No conserved phenylalanine or tryptophan is present at the end of the CDR3, so a read error is the likely explanation. The DNA is left out, because the CDR3 cannot be placed on it with certainty; the CDR3 is given as TCRdb lists it. The rearrangement links TRBV28 to TRBJ2-2. The length of the CDR3 is 11 amino acids, counting both ends. The germline V gene encodes CDR1 MDHEN and CDR2 SYDVKM. The CDR3 spells CASSLIGEMFI.

This clone was counted between two and nine times. The chain recombines TRBV28 with TRBJ2-7; 16 positions agree with TRBD2. In germline, CDR1 is MDHEN, CDR2 SYDVKM. The trim removed 7 bases at V and 5 bases at J, leaving 11 bases unmatched. This CDR3 contains 17 residues. This CDR3 reads CASKTSGTSGRVHEQYF. CDR3 in DNA: TGTGCCAGCAAGACTTCCGGGACTAGCGGGAGGGTCCACGAGCAGTACTTC. The variable domain in full, with the rest retrieved from reference TRBV28 and TRBJ2-7, is DVKVTQSSRYLVKRTGEKVFLECVQDMDHENMFWYRQDPGLGLRLIYFSYDVKMKEKGDIPEGYSVSREKKERFSLILESASTNQTSMYLCASKTSGTSGRVHEQYFGPGTRLTVT.

This clone was counted a few times. This chain uses TRBV6-1 with TRBJ2-3; the D gene is possibly TRBD1 (5 bases). Germline V gives CDR1 MNHNS, CDR2 SASEGT. V gave up 8 bases and J gave up 3 bases, with 12 bases separating them. This CDR3 is built from 13 residues. The CDR3 nucleotides are TGTGCCAGCGGAAGGGGCGATACAGATACGCAGTATTTT. Its protein product is CASGRGDTDTQYF.

This clone was observed a few times. This sequence joins TRBV5-6 and TRBJ2-7; 13 positions agree with TRBD2. Germline assignment: CDR1 SGHDT and CDR2 YYEEEE. The CDR3 is made up of 17 amino acids. V trimming: 4 bases; J trimming: 1 base; junction bases outside the gene matches: 8. In nucleotides, the CDR3 is TGTGCCAGCAGCCCGGGGACTAGCGGGGTAACATCCTACGAGCAGTACTTC. The encoded protein is CASSPGTSGVTSYEQYF.

The rearrangement links TRBV7-6 to TRBJ2-1; D is perhaps TRBD1 (6 bases). V was shortened by 5 bases and J by 10 bases, with 9 bases between the two germline ends. The germline V gene encodes CDR1 SGHVS and CDR2 FNYEAQ. This CDR3 comprises 11 residues. CDR3 sequence reads: CASSPGTEQFF. In DNA, the CDR3 is TGTGCCAGCAGCCCCGGGACAGAGCAGTTCTTC. Together with reference TRBV7-6 and TRBJ2-1, the CDR3 gives the full variable domain: GAGVSQSPRYKVTKRGQDVALRCDPISGHVSLYWYRQALGQGPEFLTYFNYEAQQDKSGLPNDRFSAERPEGSISTLTIQRTEQRDSAMYRCASSPGTEQFFGPGTRLTVL.

Judged by abundance, this clone is medium-sized. The chain has TRBV5-1 and TRBJ1-6; unclear D gene. V gave up 4 bases and J gave up 0 bases, with 20 bases separating them. The germline V gene has CDR1 SGHRS and CDR2 YFSETQ. CDR3 length: 19 amino acids. The CDR3: CASSPLGGPQSSYNSPLHF. The CDR3 nucleotides are TGCGCCAGCAGCCCACTAGGTGGGCCACAAAGCTCCTATAATTCACCCCTCCACTTT.